The 23 T cell receptor beta chains below come from one sample, sequenced in a study of blood T cell repertoires in COVID-19. Sequencing was performed with immunoSEQ multiplex PCR; in TCRdb, only in-frame clones are kept and a portion is missing. The sample lists about 31,000 clones, 88% seen once, with under 8% in the top ten. What was sequenced was peripheral blood. These receptors were collected from a man aged 55-75 years with COVID-19, enrolled during active disease.

In its sample, this clone was seen once. This sequence joins TRBV5-1 and TRBJ1-3, with a possible D match to TRBD1 (5 bases). The length of the CDR3 is 13 residues. Germline V gives CDR1 SGHRS, CDR2 YFSETQ. V gave up 7 bases and J gave up 4 bases, with 12 bases separating them. This chain's CDR3 is CASATDWGNTIYF. CDR3 coding DNA: TGCGCCAGCGCGACAGATTGGGGAAACACCATATATTTT.

This rearrangement joins TRBV5-1 to TRBJ2-2; D is perhaps TRBD2 (5 bases). V lost 2 bases, J lost 0 bases, and 8 bases lay in between. Germline V gene data show CDR1 as SGHRS and CDR2 as YFSETQ. CDR3 length: 15 amino acids. CDR3 DNA sequence: TGCGCCAGCAGCTTTTTGGAGGCGAACACCGGGGAGCTGTTTTTT. It specifies CASSFLEANTGELFF.

This clone was seen only a few times. The chain joins TRBV5-1 to TRBJ2-7; 8 positions match TRBD1. Trimming removed 3 bases from V and 0 bases from J; junction bases left unmatched: 2. In germline, CDR1 is SGHRS, CDR2 YFSETQ. CDR3 length equals 14 residues. CDR3: CASSSGTGSYEQYF. The CDR3 region has the DNA TGCGCCAGCAGCTCCGGGACAGGCTCCTACGAGCAGTACTTC.

The chain links TRBV29-1 to TRBJ2-1; 9 nucleotides match TRBD2. This CDR3 has 15 amino acids. J was trimmed by 5 bases and V by 2 bases; bases with no gene match: 7. The germline V gene encodes CDR1 SQVTM and CDR2 ANQGSEA. This CDR3 is CSVENPSGNNNEQFF. CDR3 in DNA: TGCAGCGTTGAAAATCCTAGCGGGAACAACAATGAGCAGTTCTTC.

The chain links TRBV7-2 to TRBJ2-7; 9 nucleotides match TRBD2. With V trimmed by 4 bases and J by 5 bases, 6 bases remained unmatched. The CDR3 spans 14 residues. Germline V CDR1 and CDR2: SGHTA, FQGNSA. This CDR3 reads CASSSRGGAHEQYF. CDR3 sequence (DNA): TGTGCCAGCAGCTCCCGCGGGGGGGCCCACGAGCAGTACTTC.

This rearrangement joins TRBV4-1 to TRBJ2-7; weak D call: TRBD1 (6 bases). V lost 5 bases, J lost 2 bases, and 10 bases lay in between. Germline V gene lookup returns CDR1 MGHRA and CDR2 YSYEKL. This CDR3 spans 13 amino acids. CDR3 protein: CASSRDTAYEQYF. In DNA form, the CDR3 reads TGCGCCAGCAGCAGGGACACCGCCTACGAGCAGTACTTC.

The chain carries TRBV28 and TRBJ2-7, with 8 bases fitting TRBD1. Germline values: CDR1 MDHEN, CDR2 SYDVKM. The trim removed 4 bases at V and 0 bases at J, leaving 14 bases unmatched. The CDR3 totals 18 residues. The CDR3 sequence: CASSSHRGRQGPSYEQYF. In DNA form, the CDR3 reads TGTGCCAGCAGTTCTCACCGAGGAAGACAGGGGCCCTCCTACGAGCAGTACTTC.

The rearrangement uses TRBV14 and TRBJ2-1; D is unclear. This CDR3 is built from 14 residues. V was clipped by 4 bases and J by 6 bases, with 13 bases between them. The germline gives CDR1 SGHDN, CDR2 FVKESK. The CDR3 DNA reads TGTGCCAGCAGCCCGGCGGCCATCCGCAATGAGCAGTTCTTC. The encoded protein is CASSPAAIRNEQFF.

The chain recombines TRBV19 with TRBJ1-1; possible D gene TRBD1, 6 bases. CDR1 and CDR2 from the germline V gene are LNHDA and SQIVND (reference sequence). V lost 3 bases and J 1 base, leaving 12 bases between the germline ends. This CDR3 contains 15 residues. The CDR3 nucleotides read TGTGCCAGTAGTATTGGGGGGGGCTGGAACACTGAAGCTTTCTTT. Its translation is CASSIGGGWNTEAFF.

This chain links TRBV5-6 with TRBJ2-7; 10 positions agree with TRBD2. Trimming took 3 bases from V and 1 from J; bases not matched to a gene: 10. This CDR3 spans 17 amino acids. CDR1 and CDR2 (germline): SGHDT, YYEEEE. DNA for the CDR3: TGTGCCAGCAGCTCAATCCTTGCTAGCGGGAGTTCCTACGAGCAGTACTTC. Residues: CASSSILASGSSYEQYF. Full variable domain (missing parts from reference TRBV5-6 and TRBJ2-7): DAGVTQSPTHLIKTRGQQVTLRCSPKSGHDTVSWYQQALGQGPQFIFQYYEEEERQRGNFPDRFSGHQFPNYSSELNVNALLLGDSALYLCASSSILASGSSYEQYFGPGTRLTVT.

The chain links TRBV25-1 to TRBJ2-1; 7 nucleotides line up with TRBD2. Germline trimming cut 1 base from V and 1 base from J; bases unmatched to any gene: 1. CDR1 and CDR2 (germline): MGHDK, SYGVNS. There are 15 residues in the CDR3. The CDR3 bases are TGTGCCAGCAGTGAATCCGGGGGGTCCTACAATGAGCAGTTCTTC. Residues: CASSESGGSYNEQFF. The complete variable domain, with remaining parts taken from reference TRBV25-1 and TRBJ2-1, reads EADIYQTPRYLVIGTGKKITLECSQTMGHDKMYWYQQDPGMELHLIHYSYGVNSTEKGDLSSESTVSRIRTEHFPLTLESARPSHTSQYLCASSESGGSYNEQFFGPGTRLTVL.

The genes are TRBV7-8 and TRBJ1-1; 7 nucleotides align to TRBD1. Germline lookup yields CDR1 SGHVS and CDR2 FQNEAQ. The CDR3 is 13 amino acids. The V segment lost 4 bases and the J segment 6 bases; nucleotides outside the gene matches: 5. The CDR3 spells CASSSNGQAEAFF. In nucleotides, the CDR3 is TGTGCCAGCAGCTCCAATGGACAGGCTGAAGCTTTCTTT.

This clone was observed a few times. This chain uses TRBV7-8 with TRBJ2-5; 7 bases map to TRBD2. Trimming at V came to 5 bases and at J to 2 bases, leaving 11 bases not matched to a gene. The CDR3 is made up of 16 amino acids. The germline V gene has CDR1 SGHVS and CDR2 FQNEAQ. The CDR3 here is CASSGRGKSLQETQYF. CDR3 coding DNA: TGTGCCAGCAGCGGGAGGGGTAAATCCCTACAAGAGACCCAGTACTTC.

CDR3: CASSFSGRYNEQFF. The CDR3 nucleotides read TGTGCCAGCAGTTTTAGCGGGAGGTACAATGAGCAGTTCTTC. This rearrangement joins TRBV28 to TRBJ2-1; 10 bases are shared with TRBD2. V dropped 3 bases and J dropped 4; count of bases not matched to a gene: 0. Germline CDR1 reads MDHEN; CDR2 reads SYDVKM. There are 14 residues in the CDR3.

V gene TRBV28 combines with J gene TRBJ2-6, with TRBD1 as a possible D gene (6 bases). Germline V gives CDR1 MDHEN, CDR2 SYDVKM. Trimming took 6 bases from V and 4 from J, leaving 13 bases between them. The CDR3 length is 15 residues. This chain's CDR3 is CASSGTGYGANVLTF. The CDR3 nucleotides are TGTGCCAGCAGCGGTACAGGGTACGGGGCCAACGTCCTGACTTTC.

This clone was observed a handful of times. This sequence joins TRBV7-9 and TRBJ1-6; 9 positions match TRBD1. V was pared by 3 bases and J by 11 bases, with 8 bases of the junction left unmatched. This CDR3 has 15 amino acids. Germline V gives CDR1 SEHNR, CDR2 FQNEAQ (reference sequence). CDR3 sequence reads: CASSFTGTGLTPLHF. The CDR3 nucleotides are TGTGCCAGCAGCTTCACCGGGACAGGGTTAACACCCCTCCACTTT.

This chain uses TRBV2 with TRBJ2-2; D possibly corresponds to TRBD1 (7 bases). The CDR3 has 15 residues. Per the germline V gene, CDR1 is SNHLY and CDR2 is FYNNEI. Trimming removed 1 base at V and 7 bases at J, with 13 bases between. CDR3 nucleotide sequence: TGTGCCAGCAGTGAAGAGGGGGCGGGGCTCGGGGAGCTGTTTTTT. Translating gives CASSEEGAGLGELFF.

The rearrangement joins TRBV7-2 to TRBJ1-2; D remains unclear. CDR3 length equals 14 residues. Per the germline V gene, CDR1 is SGHTA and CDR2 is FQGNSA. Trimming cost V 5 bases and J 5 bases, with 15 bases left between them. CDR3 amino acids: CASSGRAPNYGYTF. The CDR3, as DNA: TGTGCCAGCAGCGGGCGGGCTCCCAATTATGGCTACACCTTC.

This rearrangement joins TRBV18 to TRBJ2-7, with D perhaps TRBD2 (7 bases). The CDR3 spans 15 residues. Trimming stripped 2 bases from V and 4 bases from J, with 15 bases between. Germline V gives CDR1 KGHSH, CDR2 LQKENI. The CDR3 spells CASSPKGGSGYEQYF. The CDR3 DNA is TGTGCCAGCTCACCAAAGGGGGGGAGCGGGTACGAGCAGTACTTC.

The chain links TRBV27 to TRBJ2-3; D call uncertain. The germline gives CDR1 MNHEY, CDR2 SMNVEV (reference sequence). Trimming took 0 bases from V and 4 from J, leaving 8 bases between them. The CDR3 loop spans 14 amino acids. CDR3 bases: TGTGCCAGCAGTTTATCCCCCCCCGCAGATACGCAGTATTTT. This encodes CASSLSPPADTQYF.

CDR3 bases: TGTGCCACCAGCAGAGATATTACTAGCGGGAATTCAGATACGCAGTATTTT. Protein: CATSRDITSGNSDTQYF. The rearrangement links TRBV15 to TRBJ2-3; 10 nucleotides match TRBD2. The trim removed 0 bases at V and 4 bases at J, leaving 7 bases unmatched. There are 17 residues in the CDR3. Germline CDR1 is LNHNV and CDR2 is YYDKDF (reference sequence).

This rearrangement joins TRBV24-1 to TRBJ2-1; D unclear. Per germline, CDR1 KGHDR and CDR2 SFDVKD. The CDR3 has 15 amino acids. The germline V and J ends were trimmed by 0 bases and 0 bases, with 5 bases remaining between them. The CDR3 nucleotides read TGTGCCACCAGTGATTTGTCAGACTCCTACAATGAGCAGTTCTTC. It codes for CATSDLSDSYNEQFF.

The genes are TRBV10-1 and TRBJ1-5, with TRBD1 matching 7 bases. This CDR3 has 15 amino acids. Trimming took 6 bases from V and 3 from J; bases not matched to a gene: 8. The V gene's germline CDR1 is WNHNN and CDR2 SYGVQD (reference sequence). DNA for the CDR3: TGCGCCAGCAGGGAGGACAGGCCCTTCAATCAGCCCCAGCATTTT. It codes for CASREDRPFNQPQHF.